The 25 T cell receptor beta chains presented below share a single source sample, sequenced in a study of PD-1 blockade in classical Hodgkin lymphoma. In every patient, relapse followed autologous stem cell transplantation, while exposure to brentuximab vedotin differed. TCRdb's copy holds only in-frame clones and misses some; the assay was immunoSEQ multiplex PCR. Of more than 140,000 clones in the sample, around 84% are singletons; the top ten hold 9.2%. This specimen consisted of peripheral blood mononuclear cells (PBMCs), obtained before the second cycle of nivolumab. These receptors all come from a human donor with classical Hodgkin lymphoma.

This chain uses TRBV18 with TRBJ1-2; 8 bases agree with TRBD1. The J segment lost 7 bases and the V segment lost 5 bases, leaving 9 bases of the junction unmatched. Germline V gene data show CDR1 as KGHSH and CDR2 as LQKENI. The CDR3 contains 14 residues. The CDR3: CASSSTGGIGGYTF. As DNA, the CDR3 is TGTGCCAGCTCATCAACAGGGGGGATCGGTGGCTACACCTTC.

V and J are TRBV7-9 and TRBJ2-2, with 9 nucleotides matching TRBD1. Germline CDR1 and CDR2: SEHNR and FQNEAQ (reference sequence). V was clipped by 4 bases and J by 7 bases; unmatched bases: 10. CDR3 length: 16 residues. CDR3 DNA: TGTGCCAGCAGCTCCCGCCGGACAGGGGTTAGCGGGGAGCTGTTTTTT. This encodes CASSSRRTGVSGELFF.

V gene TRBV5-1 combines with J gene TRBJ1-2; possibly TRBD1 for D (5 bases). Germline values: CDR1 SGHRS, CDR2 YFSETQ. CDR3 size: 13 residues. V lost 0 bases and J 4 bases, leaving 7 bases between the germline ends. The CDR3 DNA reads TGCGCCAGCAGCTTGGGAGACAGCTATGGCTACACCTTC. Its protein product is CASSLGDSYGYTF. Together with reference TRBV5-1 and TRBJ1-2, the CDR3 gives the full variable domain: KAGVTQTPRYLIKTRGQQVTLSCSPISGHRSVSWYQQTPGQGLQFLFEYFSETQRNKGNFPGRFSGRQFSNSRSEMNVSTLELGDSALYLCASSLGDSYGYTFGSGTRLTVV.

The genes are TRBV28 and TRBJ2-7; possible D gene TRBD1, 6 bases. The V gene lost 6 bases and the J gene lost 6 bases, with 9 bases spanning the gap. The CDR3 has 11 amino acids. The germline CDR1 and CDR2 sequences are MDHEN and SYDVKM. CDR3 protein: CASRQGGEQYF. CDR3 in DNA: TGTGCCAGCAGACAGGGCGGCGAGCAGTACTTC. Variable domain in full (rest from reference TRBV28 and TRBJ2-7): DVKVTQSSRYLVKRTGEKVFLECVQDMDHENMFWYRQDPGLGLRLIYFSYDVKMKEKGDIPEGYSVSREKKERFSLILESASTNQTSMYLCASRQGGEQYFGPGTRLTVT.

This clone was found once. CDR3 nucleotide sequence: TGTGCCTGGCAGACTAGCGGCACCTACGAGCAGTACTTC. This sequence encodes CAWQTSGTYEQYF. The chain is built from TRBV30 and TRBJ2-7, with TRBD2 matching 9 bases. The CDR3 totals 13 residues. The J segment lost 2 bases and the V segment lost 5 bases, leaving 4 bases of the junction unmatched. The germline CDR1 and CDR2 sequences are GTSNPN and SVGIG (reference sequence).

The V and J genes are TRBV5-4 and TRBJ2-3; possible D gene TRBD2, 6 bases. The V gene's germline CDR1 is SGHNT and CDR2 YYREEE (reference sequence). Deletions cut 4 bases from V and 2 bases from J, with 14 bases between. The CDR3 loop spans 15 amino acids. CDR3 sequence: CASSPRTINTDTQYF. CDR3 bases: TGTGCCAGCAGCCCAAGGACTATAAACACAGATACGCAGTATTTT.

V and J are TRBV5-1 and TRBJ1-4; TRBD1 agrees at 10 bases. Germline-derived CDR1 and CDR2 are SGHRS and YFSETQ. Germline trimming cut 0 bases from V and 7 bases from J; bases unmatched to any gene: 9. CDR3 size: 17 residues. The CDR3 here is CASSLVGQGSGGEKLFF. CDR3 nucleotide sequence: TGCGCCAGCAGCTTGGTGGGACAGGGGTCGGGAGGTGAAAAACTGTTTTTT. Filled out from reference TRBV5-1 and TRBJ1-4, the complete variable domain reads KAGVTQTPRYLIKTRGQQVTLSCSPISGHRSVSWYQQTPGQGLQFLFEYFSETQRNKGNFPGRFSGRQFSNSRSEMNVSTLELGDSALYLCASSLVGQGSGGEKLFFGSGTQLSVL.

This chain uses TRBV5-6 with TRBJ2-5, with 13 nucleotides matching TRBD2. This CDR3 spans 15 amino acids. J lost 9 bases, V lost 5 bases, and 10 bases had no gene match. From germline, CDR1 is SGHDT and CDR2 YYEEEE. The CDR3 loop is CASRRLAGGREAQYF. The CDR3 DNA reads TGTGCCAGCAGGAGACTAGCGGGAGGCCGCGAGGCCCAGTACTTC.

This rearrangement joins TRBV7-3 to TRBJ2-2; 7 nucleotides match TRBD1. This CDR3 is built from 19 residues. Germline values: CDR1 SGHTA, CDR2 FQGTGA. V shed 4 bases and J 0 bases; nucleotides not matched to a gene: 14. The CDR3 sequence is CASSSMPGQYIANTGELFF. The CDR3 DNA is TGTGCCAGCAGCTCGATGCCGGGACAGTACATCGCGAACACCGGGGAGCTGTTTTTT.

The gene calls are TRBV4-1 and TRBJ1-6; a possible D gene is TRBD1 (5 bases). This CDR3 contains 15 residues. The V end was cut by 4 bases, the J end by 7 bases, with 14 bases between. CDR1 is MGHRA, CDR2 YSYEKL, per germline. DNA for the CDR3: TGCGCCAGCAGCCCCTATCAGGGAGTAAATTCACCCCTCCACTTT. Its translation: CASSPYQGVNSPLHF.

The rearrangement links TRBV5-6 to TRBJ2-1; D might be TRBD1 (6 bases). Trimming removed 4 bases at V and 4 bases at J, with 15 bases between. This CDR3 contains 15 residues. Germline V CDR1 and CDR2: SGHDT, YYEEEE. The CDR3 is CASSPVGQGYNEQFF. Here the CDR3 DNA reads TGTGCCAGCAGCCCGGTAGGCCAGGGGTACAATGAGCAGTTCTTC. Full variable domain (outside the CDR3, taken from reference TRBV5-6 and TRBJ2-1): DAGVTQSPTHLIKTRGQQVTLRCSPKSGHDTVSWYQQALGQGPQFIFQYYEEEERQRGNFPDRFSGHQFPNYSSELNVNALLLGDSALYLCASSPVGQGYNEQFFGPGTRLTVL.

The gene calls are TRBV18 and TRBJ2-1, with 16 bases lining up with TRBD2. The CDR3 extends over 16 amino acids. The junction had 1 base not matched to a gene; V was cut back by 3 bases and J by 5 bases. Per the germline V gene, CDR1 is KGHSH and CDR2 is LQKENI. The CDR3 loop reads CASSPGLAGGDNEQFF. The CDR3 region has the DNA TGTGCCAGCTCACCGGGACTAGCGGGGGGGGACAATGAGCAGTTCTTC.

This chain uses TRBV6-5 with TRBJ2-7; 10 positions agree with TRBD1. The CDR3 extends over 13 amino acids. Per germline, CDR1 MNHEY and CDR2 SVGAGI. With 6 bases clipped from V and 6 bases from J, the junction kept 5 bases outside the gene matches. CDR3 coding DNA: TGTGCCAGCAGCCGCGGACAGGGGGGCGAGCAGTACTTC. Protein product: CASSRGQGGEQYF.

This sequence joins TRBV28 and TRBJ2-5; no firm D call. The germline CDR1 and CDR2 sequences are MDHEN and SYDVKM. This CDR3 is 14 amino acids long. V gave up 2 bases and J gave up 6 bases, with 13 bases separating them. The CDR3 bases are TGTGCCAGCAGTTTAGTGGGATTTGGGAAGACCCAGTACTTC. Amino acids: CASSLVGFGKTQYF.

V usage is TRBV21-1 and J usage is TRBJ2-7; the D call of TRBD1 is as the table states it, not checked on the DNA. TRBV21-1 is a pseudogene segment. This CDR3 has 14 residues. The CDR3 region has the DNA TGTGCCAGCAGCAAACGAATTGTGCCAGGTCAGCAGTACTTC. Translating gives CASSKRIVPGQQYF.

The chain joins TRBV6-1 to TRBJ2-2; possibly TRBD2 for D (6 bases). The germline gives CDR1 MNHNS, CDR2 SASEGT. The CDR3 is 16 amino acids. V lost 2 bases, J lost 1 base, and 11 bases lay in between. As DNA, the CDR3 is TGTGCCAGCAGTGAACCTGGTAGCGGGAACACCGGGGAGCTGTTTTTT. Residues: CASSEPGSGNTGELFF.

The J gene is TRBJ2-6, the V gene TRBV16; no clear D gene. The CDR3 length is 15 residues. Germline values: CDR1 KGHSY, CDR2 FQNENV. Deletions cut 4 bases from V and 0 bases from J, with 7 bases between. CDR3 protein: CASSLKGSGANVLTF. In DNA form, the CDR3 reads TGTGCCAGCAGCCTAAAGGGCTCTGGGGCCAACGTCCTGACTTTC.

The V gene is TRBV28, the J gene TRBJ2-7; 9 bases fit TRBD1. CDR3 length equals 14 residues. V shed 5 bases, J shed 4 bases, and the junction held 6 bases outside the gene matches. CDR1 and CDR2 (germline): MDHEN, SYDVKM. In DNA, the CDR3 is TGTGCCAGCAGTGGAGCGGGACAGGGATACGAGCAGTACTTC. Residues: CASSGAGQGYEQYF.

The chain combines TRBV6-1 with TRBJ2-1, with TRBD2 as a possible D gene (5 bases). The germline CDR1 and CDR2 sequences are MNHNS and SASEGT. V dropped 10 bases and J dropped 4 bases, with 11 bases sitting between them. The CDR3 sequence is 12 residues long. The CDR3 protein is CATPTGYNEQFF. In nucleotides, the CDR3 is TGTGCCACCCCTACGGGGTACAATGAGCAGTTCTTC.

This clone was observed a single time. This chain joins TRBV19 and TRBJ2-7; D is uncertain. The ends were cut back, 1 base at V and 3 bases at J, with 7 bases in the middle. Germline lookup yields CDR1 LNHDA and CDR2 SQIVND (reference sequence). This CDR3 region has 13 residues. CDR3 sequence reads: CASSIGGIYEQYF. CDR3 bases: TGTGCCAGTAGTATAGGAGGAATCTACGAGCAGTACTTC.

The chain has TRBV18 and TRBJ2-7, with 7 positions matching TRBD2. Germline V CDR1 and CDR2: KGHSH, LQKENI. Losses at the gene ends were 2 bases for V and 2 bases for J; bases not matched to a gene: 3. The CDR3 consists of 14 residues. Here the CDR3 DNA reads TGTGCCAGCTCACCAGAGGGAGGGACCTACGAGCAGTACTTC. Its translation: CASSPEGGTYEQYF.

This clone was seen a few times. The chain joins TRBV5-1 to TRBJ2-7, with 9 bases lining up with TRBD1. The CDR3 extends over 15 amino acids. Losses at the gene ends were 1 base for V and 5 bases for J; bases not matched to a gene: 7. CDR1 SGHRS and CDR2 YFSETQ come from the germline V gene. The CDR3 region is CASSLRGTGFDEQYF. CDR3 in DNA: TGCGCCAGCAGCTTGCGAGGGACAGGGTTCGACGAGCAGTACTTC.

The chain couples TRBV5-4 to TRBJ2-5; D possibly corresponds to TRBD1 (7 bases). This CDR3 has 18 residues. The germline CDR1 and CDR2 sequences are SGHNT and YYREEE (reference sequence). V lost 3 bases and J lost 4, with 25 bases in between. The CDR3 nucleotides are TGTGCCAGCAGCTCACCCAGGGGGAGCGGGCCACGAAGAGAGACCCAGTACTTC. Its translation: CASSSPRGSGPRRETQYF.

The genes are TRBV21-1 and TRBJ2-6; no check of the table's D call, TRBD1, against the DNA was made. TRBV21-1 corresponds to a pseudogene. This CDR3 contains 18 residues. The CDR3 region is CASSPHRGHKPGANVLTF. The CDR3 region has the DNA TGTGCCAGCAGCCCCCACAGGGGGCACAAGCCTGGGGCCAACGTCCTGACTTTC.

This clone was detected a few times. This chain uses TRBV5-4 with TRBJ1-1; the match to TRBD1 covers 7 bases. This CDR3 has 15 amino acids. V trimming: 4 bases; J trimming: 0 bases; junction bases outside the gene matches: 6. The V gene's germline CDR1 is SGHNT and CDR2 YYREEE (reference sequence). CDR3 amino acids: CASSPPTGLNTEAFF. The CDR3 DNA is TGTGCCAGCAGCCCCCCGACAGGGTTGAACACTGAAGCTTTCTTT.